This TCR beta chain originates from a study of T cell changes during pregnancy in multiple sclerosis (dated by TCRdb to the late 2010s). Some background on the complete study: The study examined how the T cell repertoire changed over the course of pregnancy in women with multiple sclerosis.

As encoded in the germline V gene (reference sequence), CDR1 is MNHEY while CDR2 is SMNVEV. From its cysteine to its phenylalanine, the CDR3 spans 15 amino acids. The sequence is cut down to CDR3 DNA, 45 bases in frame from base 1. V was cut back by 1 base and J by 0 bases, leaving a gap of 10 bases between them. Comments on this clone: Its binding antigen is unknown. No much larger clone is present one base from it, and per-base qualities are unavailable.

Libraries were built with the immunoSEQ multiplex PCR assay. TCRdb took over this immuneACCESS table, retaining in-frame rearrangements with V and J assigned. Such tables are incomplete; in checked studies, under half of the missing clones stem from an unresolved V gene, and the remainder is unexplained. The sample table holds over 90,000 clones, of which approximately 93% were seen once. The ten biggest clones cover roughly 0.99% of the sample. The TCR comes from a female donor with multiple sclerosis, enrolled in a pregnancy study. Sequencing used peripheral blood, obtained after pregnancy. In this chain, TRBV27 is recombined with TRBJ2-7; TRBD2 is possibly the D segment (6 matching bases). The CDR3: CASSLWDSSSYEQYF. The DNA sequence is as follows: TGTGCCAGCAGTTTATGGGACTCGAGCTCCTACGAGCAGTACTTC.